The T cell receptor beta chain described here comes from a study of blood T cell repertoires in COVID-19. Study context: Researchers got acute and convalescent COVID-19 samples from the United States, Italy and Spain. Nucleic acid was either cDNA or gDNA, and it came from T cells, B-cell-depleted T cells, or PBMCs.

Under the authors' procedure: The assay estimated nucleated cells by amplifying reference gene primers. The repertoire was sequenced with immunoSEQ multiplex PCR; TCRdb's copy has only in-frame clones and lacks some. V, J and clone size derive from that table, while D and trimming were established from the DNA sequence. The repertoire holds 130,000 to 150,000 clones, with about 85% as singletons. Losses at the gene ends were 2 bases for V and 7 bases for J; bases not matched to a gene: 11. CDR3 length: 15 amino acids. Looked up from germline, CDR1 is SQVTM and CDR2 is ANQGSEA. The sample comprised peripheral blood. The rearrangement uses TRBV29-1 and TRBJ2-1, with TRBD2 identical over 7 bases. The sequence was obtained from a woman between 40 and 55 years old with active or convalescent COVID-19. CDR3 DNA sequence: TGCAGCGTTGAAAGGCTCGGGAGGACTCTTAATGAGCAGTTCTTC. It specifies CSVERLGRTLNEQFF.